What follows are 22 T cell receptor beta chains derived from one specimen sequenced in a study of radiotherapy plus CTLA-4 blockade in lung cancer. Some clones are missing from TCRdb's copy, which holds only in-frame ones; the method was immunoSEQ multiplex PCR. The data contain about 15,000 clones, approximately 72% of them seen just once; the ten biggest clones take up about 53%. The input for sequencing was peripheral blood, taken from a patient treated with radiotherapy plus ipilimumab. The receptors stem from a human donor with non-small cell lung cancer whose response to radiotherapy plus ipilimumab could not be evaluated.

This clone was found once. The CDR3 sequence is CATSKGVPGYTF. In nucleotides, the CDR3 is TGTGCCACCAGCAAAGGGGTCCCCGGCTACACCTTC. The gene calls are TRBV15 and TRBJ1-2; D may be TRBD1 (5 bases). CDR1 and CDR2 from the germline V gene are LNHNV and YYDKDF (reference sequence). Between the trimmed V and J ends, which lost 4 bases and 8 bases, there was a span of 11 bases. The CDR3 runs to 12 residues.

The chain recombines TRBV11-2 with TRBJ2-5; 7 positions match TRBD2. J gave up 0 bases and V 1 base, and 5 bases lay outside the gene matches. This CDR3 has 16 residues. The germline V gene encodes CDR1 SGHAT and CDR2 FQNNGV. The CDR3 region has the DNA TGTGCCAGCAGCTTAGGGGAGCGGGGAGACCAAGAGACCCAGTACTTC. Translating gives CASSLGERGDQETQYF.

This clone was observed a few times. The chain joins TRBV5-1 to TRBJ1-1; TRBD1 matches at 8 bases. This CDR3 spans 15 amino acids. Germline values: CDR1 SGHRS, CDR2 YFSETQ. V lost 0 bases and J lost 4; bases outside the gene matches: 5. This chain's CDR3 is CASSLDTGGRTEAFF. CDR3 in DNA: TGCGCCAGCAGCTTGGATACAGGGGGGCGCACTGAAGCTTTCTTT.

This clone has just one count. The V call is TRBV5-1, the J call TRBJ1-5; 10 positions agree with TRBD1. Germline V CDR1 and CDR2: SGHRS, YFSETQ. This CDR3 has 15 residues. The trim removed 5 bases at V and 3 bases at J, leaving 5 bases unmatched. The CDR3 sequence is CASRRGTGVNQPQHF. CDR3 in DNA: TGCGCCAGCAGACGGGGGACAGGGGTCAATCAGCCCCAGCATTTT.

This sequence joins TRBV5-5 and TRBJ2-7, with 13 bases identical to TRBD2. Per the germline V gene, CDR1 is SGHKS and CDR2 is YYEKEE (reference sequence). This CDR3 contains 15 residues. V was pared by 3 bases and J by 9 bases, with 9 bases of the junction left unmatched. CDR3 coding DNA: TGTGCCAGCAGCTCCTCCGGGACTAGCGGGGTCGGGCAGTACTTC. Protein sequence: CASSSSGTSGVGQYF.

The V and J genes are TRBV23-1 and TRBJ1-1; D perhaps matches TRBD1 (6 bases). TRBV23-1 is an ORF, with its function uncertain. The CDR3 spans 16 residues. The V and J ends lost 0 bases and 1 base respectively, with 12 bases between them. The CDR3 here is CASSQSSGGRNTEAFF. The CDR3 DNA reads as TGCGCCAGCAGTCAATCGTCGGGGGGCCGGAACACTGAAGCTTTCTTT.

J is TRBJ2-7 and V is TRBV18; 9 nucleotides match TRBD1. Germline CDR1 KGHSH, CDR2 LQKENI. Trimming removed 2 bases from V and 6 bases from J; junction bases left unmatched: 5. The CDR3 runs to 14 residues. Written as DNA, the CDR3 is TGTGCCAGCTCACCAGCACAGGGGGCCCGCGAGCAGTACGTC. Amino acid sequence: CASSPAQGAREQYV.

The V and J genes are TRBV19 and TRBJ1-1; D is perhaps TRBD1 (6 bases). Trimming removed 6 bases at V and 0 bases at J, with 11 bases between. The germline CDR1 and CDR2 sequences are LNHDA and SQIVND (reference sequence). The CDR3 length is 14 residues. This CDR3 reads CASSLTGMNTEAFF. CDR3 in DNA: TGTGCCAGTAGCCTGACAGGAATGAACACTGAAGCTTTCTTT.

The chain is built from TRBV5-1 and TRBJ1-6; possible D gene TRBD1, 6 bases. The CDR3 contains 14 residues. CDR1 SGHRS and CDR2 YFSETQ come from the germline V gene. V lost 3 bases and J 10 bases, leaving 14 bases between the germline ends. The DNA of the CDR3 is TGCGCCAGCAGCTCGCAGGGGTACGGATCACCCCTCCACTTT. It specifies CASSSQGYGSPLHF.

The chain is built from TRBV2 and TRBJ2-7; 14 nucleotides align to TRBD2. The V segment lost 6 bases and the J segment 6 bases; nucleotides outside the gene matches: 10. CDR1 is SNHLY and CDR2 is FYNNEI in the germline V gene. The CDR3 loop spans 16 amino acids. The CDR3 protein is CASSSTRLAGGLEQYV. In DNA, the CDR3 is TGTGCCAGCAGCTCCACAAGACTAGCGGGGGGGCTCGAGCAGTACGTC.

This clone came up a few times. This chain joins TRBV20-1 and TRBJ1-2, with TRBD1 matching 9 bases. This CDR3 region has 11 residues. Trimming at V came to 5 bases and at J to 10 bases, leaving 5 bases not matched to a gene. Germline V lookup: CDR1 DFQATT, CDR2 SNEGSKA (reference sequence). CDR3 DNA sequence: TGCAGTGCTCCGGGACAGGGCCACTACACCTTC. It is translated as CSAPGQGHYTF.

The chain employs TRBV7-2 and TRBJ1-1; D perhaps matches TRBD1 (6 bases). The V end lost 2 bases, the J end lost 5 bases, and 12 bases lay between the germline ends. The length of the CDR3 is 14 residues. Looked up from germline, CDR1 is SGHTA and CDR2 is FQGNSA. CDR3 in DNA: TGTGCCAGCAGCTTACTAATAGGGGGAACTGAAGCTTTCTTT. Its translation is CASSLLIGGTEAFF.

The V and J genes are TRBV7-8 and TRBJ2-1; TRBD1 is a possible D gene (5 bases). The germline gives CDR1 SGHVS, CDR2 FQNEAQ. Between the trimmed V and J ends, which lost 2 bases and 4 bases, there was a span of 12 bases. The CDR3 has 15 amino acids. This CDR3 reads CASSLLRGLYNEQFF. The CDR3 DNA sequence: TGTGCCAGCAGCTTATTAAGGGGATTATACAATGAGCAGTTCTTC.

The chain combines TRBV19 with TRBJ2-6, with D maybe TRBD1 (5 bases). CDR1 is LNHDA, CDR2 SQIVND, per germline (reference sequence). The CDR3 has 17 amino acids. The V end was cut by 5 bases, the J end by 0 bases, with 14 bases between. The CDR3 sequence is CASSSSRALSGANVLTF. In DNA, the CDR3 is TGTGCCAGTAGTTCAAGCAGGGCCCTCTCTGGGGCCAACGTCCTGACTTTC.

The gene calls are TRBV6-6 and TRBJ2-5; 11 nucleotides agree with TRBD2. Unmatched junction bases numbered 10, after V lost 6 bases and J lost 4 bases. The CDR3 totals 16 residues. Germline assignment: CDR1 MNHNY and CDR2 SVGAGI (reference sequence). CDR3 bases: TGTGCCAGCAGCCGGCGGGGTAGCGGGGGGGCAGAGACCCAGTACTTC. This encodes CASSRRGSGGAETQYF.

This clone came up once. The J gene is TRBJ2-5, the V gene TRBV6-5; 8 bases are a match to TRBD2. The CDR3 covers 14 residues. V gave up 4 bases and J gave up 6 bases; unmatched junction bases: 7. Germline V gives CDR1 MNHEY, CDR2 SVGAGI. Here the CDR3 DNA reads TGTGCCAGCAGTTTCGGCGGGGGGTGGAAGACCCAGTACTTC. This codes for CASSFGGGWKTQYF.

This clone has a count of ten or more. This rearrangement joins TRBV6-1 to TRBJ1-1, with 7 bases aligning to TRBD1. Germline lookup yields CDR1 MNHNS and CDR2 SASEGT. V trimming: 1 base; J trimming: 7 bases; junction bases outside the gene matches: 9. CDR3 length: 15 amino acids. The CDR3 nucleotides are TGTGCCAGCAGTGAAGGGTCGACAGGGACGGATGAAGCTTTCTTT. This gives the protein CASSEGSTGTDEAFF.

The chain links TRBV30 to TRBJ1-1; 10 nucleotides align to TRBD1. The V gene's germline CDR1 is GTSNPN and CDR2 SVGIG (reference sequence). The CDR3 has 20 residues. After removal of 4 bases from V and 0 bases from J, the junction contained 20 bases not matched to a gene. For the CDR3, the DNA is TGTGCCTGGATCCCCTACACTTCCCGGGGACAGGGGCCCATGAACACTGAAGCTTTCTTT. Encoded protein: CAWIPYTSRGQGPMNTEAFF.

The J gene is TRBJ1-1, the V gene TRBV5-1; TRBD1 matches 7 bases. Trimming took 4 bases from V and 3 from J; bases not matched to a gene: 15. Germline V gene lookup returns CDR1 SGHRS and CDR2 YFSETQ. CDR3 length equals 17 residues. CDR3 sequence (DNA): TGCGCCAGCAGCCTCCGGGACAGACGATATATGTACACTGAAGCTTTCTTT. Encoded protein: CASSLRDRRYMYTEAFF.

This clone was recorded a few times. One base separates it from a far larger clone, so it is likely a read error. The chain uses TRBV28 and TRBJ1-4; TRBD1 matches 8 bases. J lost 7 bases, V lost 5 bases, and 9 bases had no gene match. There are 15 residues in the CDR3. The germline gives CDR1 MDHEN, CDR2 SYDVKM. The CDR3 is CASSPSGGPIEKLFF. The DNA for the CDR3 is TGTGCCAGCAGTCCCTCAGGGGGCCCCATTGAAAAACTGTTTTTT.

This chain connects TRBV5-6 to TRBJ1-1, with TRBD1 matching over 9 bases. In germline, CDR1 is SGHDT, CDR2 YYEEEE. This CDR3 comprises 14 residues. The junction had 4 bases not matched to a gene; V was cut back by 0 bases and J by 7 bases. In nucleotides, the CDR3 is TGTGCCAGCAGCTTGGAGGGGGACAGGGATGAAGCTTTCTTT. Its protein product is CASSLEGDRDEAFF.

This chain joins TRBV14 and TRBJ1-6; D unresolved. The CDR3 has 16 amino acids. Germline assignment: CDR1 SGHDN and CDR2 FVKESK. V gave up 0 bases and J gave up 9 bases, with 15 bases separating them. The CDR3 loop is CASSQDRPVLGSPLHF. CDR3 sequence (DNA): TGTGCCAGCAGCCAAGACAGGCCGGTTCTGGGTTCACCCCTCCACTTT.